Only a few counts were recorded for the clone carrying this T cell receptor beta chain. Its antigen is currently unknown. The data stem from a study of pediatric ulcerative colitis. V was shortened by 8 bases and J by 8 bases, with 20 bases between the two germline ends. Germline V gene lookup returns CDR1 SNHLY and CDR2 FYNNEI. The CDR3 covers 14 residues. Produced via immunoSEQ multiplex PCR; TCRdb's table is partial and in-frame only. Of about 36,000 clones in the sample, about 80% were seen once. One to two pinch biopsies were taken from the rectum during colonoscopy. Findings and limits, study-wide: No controls had the two rectal clonotypes shared by ulcerative colitis patients. Blood-derived T cells may be present in rectal pinch biopsies. Clonal expansions reduced rectal repertoire diversity in acute severe colitis. Blood-rectal clonal overlap within each person was significantly higher in ulcerative colitis patients than controls.

The clonotype originates from a boy under 18 with moderate ulcerative colitis. Specimen: gut tissue. The chain employs TRBV2 and TRBJ2-3; no firm D call. Here the CDR3 DNA reads TGTGCCAGCCAACCTCCCCTGCGGCGCGGTACGCAGTATTTT. Encoded protein: CASQPPLRRGTQYF.